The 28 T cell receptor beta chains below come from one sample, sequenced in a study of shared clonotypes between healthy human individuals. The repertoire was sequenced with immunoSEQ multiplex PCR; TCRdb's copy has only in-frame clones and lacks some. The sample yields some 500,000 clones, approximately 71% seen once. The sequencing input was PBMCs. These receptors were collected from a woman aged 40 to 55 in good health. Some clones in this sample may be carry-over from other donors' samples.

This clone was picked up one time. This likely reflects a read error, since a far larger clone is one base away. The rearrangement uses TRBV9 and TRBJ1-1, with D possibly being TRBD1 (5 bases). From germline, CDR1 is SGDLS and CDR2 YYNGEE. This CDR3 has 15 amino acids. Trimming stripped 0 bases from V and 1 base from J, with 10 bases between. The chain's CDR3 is CASSVATEPNTEAFF. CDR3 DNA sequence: TGTGCCAGCAGCGTAGCGACAGAACCGAACACTGAAGCTTTCTTT.

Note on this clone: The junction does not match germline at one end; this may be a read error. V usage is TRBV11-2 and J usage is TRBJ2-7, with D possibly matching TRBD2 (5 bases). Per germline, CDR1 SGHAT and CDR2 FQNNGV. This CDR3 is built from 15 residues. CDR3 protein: CASSSDPGESSEQYF. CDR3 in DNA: TGTGCCAGCAGCTCAGACCCCGGGGAGTCCTCCGAGCAGTACTTC.

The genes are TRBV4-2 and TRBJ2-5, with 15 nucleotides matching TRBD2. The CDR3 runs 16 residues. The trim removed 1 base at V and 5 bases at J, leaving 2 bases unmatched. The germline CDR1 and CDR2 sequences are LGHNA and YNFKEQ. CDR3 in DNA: TGTGCCAGCAGCCAAGGGACTAGCGGGAGGGGTGAGACCCAGTACTTC. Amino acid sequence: CASSQGTSGRGETQYF.

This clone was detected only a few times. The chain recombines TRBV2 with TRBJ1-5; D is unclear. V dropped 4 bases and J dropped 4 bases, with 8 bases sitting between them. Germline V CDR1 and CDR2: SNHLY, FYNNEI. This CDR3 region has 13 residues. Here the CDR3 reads CASSVIGNQPQHF. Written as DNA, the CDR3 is TGTGCCAGCAGTGTGATTGGGAATCAGCCCCAGCATTTT.

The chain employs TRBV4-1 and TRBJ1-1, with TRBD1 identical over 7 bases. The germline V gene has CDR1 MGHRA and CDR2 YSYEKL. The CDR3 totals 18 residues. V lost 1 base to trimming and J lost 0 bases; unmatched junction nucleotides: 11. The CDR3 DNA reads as TGCGCCAGCAGCCAAGGACAGGGAGGCCCCACAGTGAACACTGAAGCTTTCTTT. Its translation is CASSQGQGGPTVNTEAFF.

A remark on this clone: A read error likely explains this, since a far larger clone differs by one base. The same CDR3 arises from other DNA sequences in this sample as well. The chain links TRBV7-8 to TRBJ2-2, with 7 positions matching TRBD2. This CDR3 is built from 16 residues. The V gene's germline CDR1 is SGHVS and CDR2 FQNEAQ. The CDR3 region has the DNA TGTGCTAGCATCCCATCAGCGGGAACGAACACCGGGGAGCTGTTTTTT. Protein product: CASIPSAGTNTGELFF.

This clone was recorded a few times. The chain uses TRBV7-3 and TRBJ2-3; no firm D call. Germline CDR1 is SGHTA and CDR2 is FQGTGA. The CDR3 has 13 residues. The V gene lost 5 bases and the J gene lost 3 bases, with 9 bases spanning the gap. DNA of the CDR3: TGTGCCAGCAGCACCCAGGCTACAGATACGCAGTATTTT. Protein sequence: CASSTQATDTQYF.

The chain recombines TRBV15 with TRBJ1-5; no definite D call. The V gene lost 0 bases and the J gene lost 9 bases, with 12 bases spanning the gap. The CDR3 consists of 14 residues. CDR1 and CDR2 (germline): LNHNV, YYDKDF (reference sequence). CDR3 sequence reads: CATSRDRASRPQHF. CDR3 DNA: TGTGCCACCAGCAGAGATCGGGCCAGTCGGCCCCAGCATTTT.

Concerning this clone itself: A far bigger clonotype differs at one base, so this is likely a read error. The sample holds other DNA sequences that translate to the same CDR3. CDR3 protein: CASSLRDRAYQETQYF. The CDR3 bases are TGTGCCAGCAGCCTCCGGGACAGGGCTTACCAGGAGACCCAGTACTTC. V gene TRBV7-9 combines with J gene TRBJ2-5, with 9 bases fitting TRBD1. The germline V gene has CDR1 SEHNR and CDR2 FQNEAQ (reference sequence). The CDR3 is made up of 16 amino acids.

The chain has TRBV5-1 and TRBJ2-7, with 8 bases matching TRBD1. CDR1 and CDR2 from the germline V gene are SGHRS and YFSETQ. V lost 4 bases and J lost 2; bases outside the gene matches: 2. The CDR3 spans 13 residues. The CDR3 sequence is CASSVDRAYEQYF. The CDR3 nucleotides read TGCGCCAGCAGCGTGGACAGGGCCTACGAGCAGTACTTC.

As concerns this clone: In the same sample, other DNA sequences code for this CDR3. The CDR3 DNA is TGTGCCAGCAGTGTCCGGGAGGGTTACAATGAGCAGTTCTTC. This sequence encodes CASSVREGYNEQFF. The V call is TRBV6-4, the J call TRBJ2-1; 8 bases agree with TRBD2. The CDR3 runs 14 residues. V shed 4 bases, J shed 4 bases, and the junction held 3 bases outside the gene matches. The V gene's germline CDR1 is MRHNA and CDR2 SNTAGT.

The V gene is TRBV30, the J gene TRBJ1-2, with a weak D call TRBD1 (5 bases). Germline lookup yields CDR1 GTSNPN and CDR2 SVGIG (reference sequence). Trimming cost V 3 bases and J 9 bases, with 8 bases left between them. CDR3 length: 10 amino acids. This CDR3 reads CAWRGVRYTF. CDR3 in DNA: TGTGCCTGGAGAGGGGTTCGCTACACCTTC. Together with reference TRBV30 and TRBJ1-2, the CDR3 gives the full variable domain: SQTIHQWPATLVQPVGSPLSLECTVEGTSNPNLYWYRQAAGRGLQLLFYSVGIGQISSEVPQNLSASRPQDRQFILSSKKLLLSDSGFYLCAWRGVRYTFGSGTRLTVV.

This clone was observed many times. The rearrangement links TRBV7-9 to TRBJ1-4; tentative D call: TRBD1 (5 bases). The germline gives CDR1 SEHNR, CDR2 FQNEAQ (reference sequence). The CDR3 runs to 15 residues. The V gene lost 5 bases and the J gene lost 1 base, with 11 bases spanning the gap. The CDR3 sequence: CASSTGDGTNEKLFF. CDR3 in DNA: TGTGCCAGCAGCACCGGGGACGGAACTAATGAAAAACTGTTTTTT. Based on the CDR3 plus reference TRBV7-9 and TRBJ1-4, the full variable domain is DTGVSQNPRHKITKRGQNVTFRCDPISEHNRLYWYRQTLGQGPEFLTYFQNEAQLEKSRLLSDRFSAERPKGSFSTLEIQRTEQGDSAMYLCASSTGDGTNEKLFFGSGTQLSVL.

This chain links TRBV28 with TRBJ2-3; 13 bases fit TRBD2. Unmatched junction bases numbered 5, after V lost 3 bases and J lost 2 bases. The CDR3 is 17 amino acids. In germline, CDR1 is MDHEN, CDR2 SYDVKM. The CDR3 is CASSFTSGRGNTDTQYF. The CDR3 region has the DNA TGTGCCAGCAGTTTCACTAGCGGGAGGGGAAACACAGATACGCAGTATTTT.

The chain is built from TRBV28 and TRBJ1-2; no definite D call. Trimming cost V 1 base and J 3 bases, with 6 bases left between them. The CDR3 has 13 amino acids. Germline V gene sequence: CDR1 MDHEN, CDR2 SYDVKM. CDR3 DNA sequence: TGTGCCAGCAGTTTATTCGCCGACTATGGCTACACCTTC. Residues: CASSLFADYGYTF.

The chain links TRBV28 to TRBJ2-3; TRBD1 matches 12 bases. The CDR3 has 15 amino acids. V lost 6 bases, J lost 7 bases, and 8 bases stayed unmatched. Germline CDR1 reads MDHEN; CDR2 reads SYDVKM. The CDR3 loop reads CASSLMGQGANTQYF. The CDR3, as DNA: TGTGCCAGCAGCCTAATGGGACAGGGGGCAAATACGCAGTATTTT.

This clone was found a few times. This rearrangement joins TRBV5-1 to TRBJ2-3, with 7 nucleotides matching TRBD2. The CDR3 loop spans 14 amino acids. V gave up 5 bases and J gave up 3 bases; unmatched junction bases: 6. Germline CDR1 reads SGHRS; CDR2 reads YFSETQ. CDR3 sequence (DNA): TGCGCCAGCAGGAGGGAGGGAGGGACAGATACGCAGTATTTT. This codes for CASRREGGTDTQYF.

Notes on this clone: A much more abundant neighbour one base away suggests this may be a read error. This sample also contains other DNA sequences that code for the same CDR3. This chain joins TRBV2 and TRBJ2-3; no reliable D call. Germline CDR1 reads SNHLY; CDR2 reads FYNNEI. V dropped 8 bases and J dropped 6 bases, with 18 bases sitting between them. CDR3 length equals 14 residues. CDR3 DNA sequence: TGTGCCAGCGGGGTAGGCACCTCAGCCGATACGCAGTATTTT. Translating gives CASGVGTSADTQYF.

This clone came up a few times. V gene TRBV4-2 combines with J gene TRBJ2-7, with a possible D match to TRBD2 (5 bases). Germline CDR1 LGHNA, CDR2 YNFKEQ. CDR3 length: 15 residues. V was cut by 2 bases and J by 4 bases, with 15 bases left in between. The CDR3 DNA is TGTGCCAGCAGCCAATGGCTAGCTCTGACTTACGAGCAGTACTTC. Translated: CASSQWLALTYEQYF.

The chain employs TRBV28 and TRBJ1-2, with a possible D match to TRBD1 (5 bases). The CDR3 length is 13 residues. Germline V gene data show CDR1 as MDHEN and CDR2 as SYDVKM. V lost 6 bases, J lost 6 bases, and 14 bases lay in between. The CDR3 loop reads CASRHQGVNGYTF. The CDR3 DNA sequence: TGTGCCAGCAGGCATCAGGGTGTCAATGGCTACACCTTC.

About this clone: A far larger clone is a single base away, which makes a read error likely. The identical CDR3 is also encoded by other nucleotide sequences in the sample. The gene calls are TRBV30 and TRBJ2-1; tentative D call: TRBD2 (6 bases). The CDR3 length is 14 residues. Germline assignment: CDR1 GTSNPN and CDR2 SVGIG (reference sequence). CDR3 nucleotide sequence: TGTGCTTGCCGACAAGCGGGCTCCTACAATGAGCAGTTCTTC. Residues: CACRQAGSYNEQFF.

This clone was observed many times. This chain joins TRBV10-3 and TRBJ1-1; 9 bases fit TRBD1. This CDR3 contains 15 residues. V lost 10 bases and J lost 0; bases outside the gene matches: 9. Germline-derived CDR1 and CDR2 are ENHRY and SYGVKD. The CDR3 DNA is TGTGCCAGCACCAAACAGGGGGCGGTGAACACTGAAGCTTTCTTT. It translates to CASTKQGAVNTEAFF.

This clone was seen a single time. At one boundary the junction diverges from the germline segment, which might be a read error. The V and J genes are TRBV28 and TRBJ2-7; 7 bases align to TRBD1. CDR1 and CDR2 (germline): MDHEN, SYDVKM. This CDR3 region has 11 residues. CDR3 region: CASSDHRGPNF. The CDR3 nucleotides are TGTGCCAGCAGTGACCACAGGGGTCCAAACTTC.

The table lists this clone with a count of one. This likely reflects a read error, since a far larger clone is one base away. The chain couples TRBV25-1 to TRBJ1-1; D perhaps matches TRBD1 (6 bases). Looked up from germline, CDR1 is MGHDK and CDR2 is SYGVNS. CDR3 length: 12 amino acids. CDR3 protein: CASRGQNTEVFF. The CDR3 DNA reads TGTGCCAGCAGAGGACAGAACACTGAAGTTTTCTTT.

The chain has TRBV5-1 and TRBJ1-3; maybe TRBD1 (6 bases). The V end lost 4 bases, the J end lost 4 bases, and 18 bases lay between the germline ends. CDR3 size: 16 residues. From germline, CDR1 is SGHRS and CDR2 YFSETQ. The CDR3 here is CASSPSPTGGGNTIYF. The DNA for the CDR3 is TGCGCCAGCAGCCCCTCACCGACAGGCGGCGGAAACACCATATATTTT. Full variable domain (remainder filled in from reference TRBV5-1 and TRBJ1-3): KAGVTQTPRYLIKTRGQQVTLSCSPISGHRSVSWYQQTPGQGLQFLFEYFSETQRNKGNFPGRFSGRQFSNSRSEMNVSTLELGDSALYLCASSPSPTGGGNTIYFGEGSWLTVV.

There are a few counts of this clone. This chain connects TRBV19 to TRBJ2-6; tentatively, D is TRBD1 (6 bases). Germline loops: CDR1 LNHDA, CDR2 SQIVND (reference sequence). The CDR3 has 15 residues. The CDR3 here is CASGTTYSGANVLTF. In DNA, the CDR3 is TGTGCTTCCGGGACAACTTACTCTGGGGCCAACGTCCTGACTTTC.

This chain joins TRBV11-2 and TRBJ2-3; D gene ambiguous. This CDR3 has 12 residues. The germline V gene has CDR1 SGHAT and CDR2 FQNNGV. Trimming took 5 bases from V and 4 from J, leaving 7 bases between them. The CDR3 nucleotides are TGTGCCAGCAGCCAGACCGCAGATACGCAGTATTTT. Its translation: CASSQTADTQYF.

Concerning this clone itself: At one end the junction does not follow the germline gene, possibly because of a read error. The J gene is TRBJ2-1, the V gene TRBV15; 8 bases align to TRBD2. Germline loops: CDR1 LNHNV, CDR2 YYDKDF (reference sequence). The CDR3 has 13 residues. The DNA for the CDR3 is TGTGCCACCAACAGCCGGACTAGCAGTGAGCAGCTCTTC. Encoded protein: CATNSRTSSEQLF.